This is a list of T cell receptor beta chains from one sample in a study of T cell responses to AZD1222 COVID-19 vaccine. The method was immunoSEQ multiplex PCR; TCRdb's version includes in-frame clones alone and lacks a portion of them. The table shows roughly 85,000 clones, with 88% occurring only once. This specimen was peripheral blood, taken on day 0 of MenACWY control vaccination. These receptors were obtained from an adult in good health. The CDR3 runs from the conserved cysteine through the conserved F or W. Each record gives: D gene, J gene, clone size, V gene, CDR3 protein, CDR3 DNA. The D gene is left open where the match is weak. Clone size is given for some rows only: seen once, a few or many times, or a class if the clone is expanded.

d_call: NA
j_call: TRBJ2-7
clone_size: once
v_call: TRBV20-1
cdr3_aa: CSAQTSYEQYF
cdr3_nt: TGCAGTGCGCAAACGTCCTACGAGCAGTACTTC

d_call: TRBD2
j_call: TRBJ2-7
clone_size: NA
v_call: TRBV5-1
cdr3_aa: CASSGDSGLAVYEQYF
cdr3_nt: TGCGCCAGCAGCGGGGACTCGGGACTAGCGGTCTACGAGCAGTACTTC

d_call: TRBD2
j_call: TRBJ2-5
clone_size: NA
v_call: TRBV5-1
cdr3_aa: CASSTTSMETQYF
cdr3_nt: TGCGCCAGCAGCACGACTAGCATGGAGACCCAGTACTTC

d_call: NA
j_call: TRBJ1-2
clone_size: NA
v_call: TRBV12-5
cdr3_aa: CASGLDPYNYGYTF
cdr3_nt: TGTGCTAGTGGTTTGGACCCGTATAACTATGGCTACACCTTC

d_call: NA
j_call: TRBJ2-3
clone_size: NA
v_call: TRBV11-2
cdr3_aa: CASRGPNQDTQYF
cdr3_nt: TGTGCCAGCAGGGGGCCCAACCAAGATACGCAGTATTTT

d_call: NA
j_call: TRBJ2-7
clone_size: NA
v_call: TRBV7-3
cdr3_aa: CASSLNNYGDTAYEQYF
cdr3_nt: TGTGCCAGCAGCTTAAATAACTACGGGGACACCGCCTACGAGCAGTACTTC

d_call: NA
j_call: TRBJ2-2
clone_size: once
v_call: TRBV6-5
cdr3_aa: CASSRSTGELFF
cdr3_nt: TGTGCCAGCAGCCGGAGCACCGGGGAGCTGTTTTTT

d_call: NA
j_call: TRBJ2-5
clone_size: once
v_call: TRBV23-1
cdr3_aa: CASRGQNQETQYF
cdr3_nt: TGCGCCAGCAGAGGACAAAACCAAGAGACCCAGTACTTC

d_call: TRBD2
j_call: TRBJ2-1
clone_size: NA
v_call: TRBV24-1
cdr3_aa: CATSDRTSGPRNEQFF
cdr3_nt: TGTGCCACCAGTGATCGGACTAGCGGCCCAAGAAATGAGCAGTTCTTC

d_call: NA
j_call: TRBJ1-1
clone_size: NA
v_call: TRBV15
cdr3_aa: CATSRGIGVKGEDTEAFF
cdr3_nt: TGTGCCACCAGCAGAGGGATAGGGGTGAAAGGAGAAGACACTGAAGCTTTCTTT

d_call: NA
j_call: TRBJ2-7
clone_size: NA
v_call: TRBV4-3
cdr3_aa: CASSQDRGGPYEQYF
cdr3_nt: TGCGCCAGCAGCCAAGATAGGGGGGGGCCCTACGAGCAGTACTTC

d_call: TRBD1
j_call: TRBJ1-4
clone_size: NA
v_call: TRBV4-1
cdr3_aa: CASSQAVLTTGINEKLFF
cdr3_nt: TGCGCCAGCAGCCAAGCGGTTCTTACGACAGGGATTAATGAAAAACTGTTTTTT

d_call: NA
j_call: TRBJ1-5
clone_size: NA
v_call: TRBV7-6
cdr3_aa: CASSVGTAGQPQHF
cdr3_nt: TGTGCCAGCAGCGTAGGGACGGCTGGTCAGCCCCAGCATTTT

d_call: TRBD1
j_call: TRBJ1-5
clone_size: NA
v_call: TRBV6-5
cdr3_aa: CASTQGVSNQPQHF
cdr3_nt: TGTGCCAGCACCCAGGGGGTTAGCAATCAGCCCCAGCATTTT

d_call: TRBD1
j_call: TRBJ1-5
clone_size: NA
v_call: TRBV2
cdr3_aa: CASSGTGGNNQPQHF
cdr3_nt: TGTGCCAGCAGCGGGACAGGGGGAAACAATCAGCCCCAGCATTTT

d_call: NA
j_call: TRBJ1-4
clone_size: NA
v_call: TRBV11-3
cdr3_aa: CASSQSGGLAEKLFF
cdr3_nt: TGTGCCAGCAGCCAAAGCGGGGGGCTTGCTGAAAAACTGTTTTTT

d_call: NA
j_call: TRBJ1-3
clone_size: NA
v_call: TRBV11-2
cdr3_aa: CGGASGNTIYF
cdr3_nt: TGTGGGGGGGCTTCTGGAAACACCATATATTTT

d_call: NA
j_call: TRBJ1-5
clone_size: NA
v_call: TRBV7-9
cdr3_aa: CASRAGGNNQPQHF
cdr3_nt: TGTGCCAGCAGGGCTGGGGGGAACAATCAGCCCCAGCATTTT

d_call: NA
j_call: TRBJ1-1
clone_size: NA
v_call: TRBV18
cdr3_aa: CASSPNRHLNTEAFF
cdr3_nt: TGTGCCAGCTCTCCAAATCGACACCTGAACACTGAAGCTTTCTTT

d_call: NA
j_call: TRBJ1-1
clone_size: NA
v_call: TRBV29-1
cdr3_aa: CSFGQQNTEAFF
cdr3_nt: TGCAGCTTCGGGCAACAGAACACTGAAGCTTTCTTT

d_call: NA
j_call: TRBJ2-1
clone_size: NA
v_call: TRBV5-8
cdr3_aa: CASSFGSFPNEQFF
cdr3_nt: TGTGCCAGCAGCTTCGGGTCCTTCCCCAATGAGCAGTTCTTC

d_call: NA
j_call: TRBJ1-1
clone_size: NA
v_call: TRBV11-2
cdr3_aa: CASSLGAGNTEAFF
cdr3_nt: TGTGCCAGCAGCTTAGGGGCTGGAAACACTGAAGCTTTCTTT

d_call: NA
j_call: TRBJ1-1
clone_size: NA
v_call: TRBV6-2/TRBV6-3
cdr3_aa: CASSRLGGSTEAFF
cdr3_nt: TGTGCCAGCAGTCGCCTGGGGGGGTCGACTGAAGCTTTCTTT

d_call: NA
j_call: TRBJ1-1
clone_size: NA
v_call: TRBV2
cdr3_aa: CASSESQAMRNTEAFF
cdr3_nt: TGTGCCAGCAGTGAAAGTCAGGCGATGAGGAACACTGAAGCTTTCTTT

d_call: NA
j_call: TRBJ1-2
clone_size: NA
v_call: TRBV28
cdr3_aa: CASSLPSGLGGGYTF
cdr3_nt: TGTGCCAGCAGTCTTCCCTCGGGCTTAGGGGGTGGCTACACCTTC

d_call: NA
j_call: TRBJ1-6
clone_size: NA
v_call: TRBV25-1
cdr3_aa: CASSALSGQNSPLHF
cdr3_nt: TGTGCCAGCAGCGCCCTATCCGGACAAAATTCACCCCTCCACTTT